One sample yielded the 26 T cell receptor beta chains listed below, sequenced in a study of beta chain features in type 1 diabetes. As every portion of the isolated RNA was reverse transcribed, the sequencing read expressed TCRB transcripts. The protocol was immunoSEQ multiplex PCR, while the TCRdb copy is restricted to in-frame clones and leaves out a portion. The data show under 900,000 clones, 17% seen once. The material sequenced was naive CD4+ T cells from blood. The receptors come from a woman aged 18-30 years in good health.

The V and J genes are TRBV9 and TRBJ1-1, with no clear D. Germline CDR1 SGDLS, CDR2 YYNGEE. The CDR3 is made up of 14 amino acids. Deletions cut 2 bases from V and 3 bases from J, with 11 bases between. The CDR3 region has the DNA TGTGCCAGCAGCGTCAGACCTCGGGACACTGAAGCTTTCTTT. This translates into CASSVRPRDTEAFF.

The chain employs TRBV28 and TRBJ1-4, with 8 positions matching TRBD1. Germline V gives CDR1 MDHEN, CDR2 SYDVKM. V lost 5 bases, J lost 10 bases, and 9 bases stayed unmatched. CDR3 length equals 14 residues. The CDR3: CASSPGQGRRKLFF. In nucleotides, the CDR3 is TGTGCCAGCAGTCCTGGACAGGGTCGGCGAAAACTGTTTTTT.

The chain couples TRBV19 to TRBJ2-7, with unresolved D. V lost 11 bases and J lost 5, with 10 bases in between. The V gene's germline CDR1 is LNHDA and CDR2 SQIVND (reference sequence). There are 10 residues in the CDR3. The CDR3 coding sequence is TGTGCCGCTGGCCGTGACGAGCAGTACTTC. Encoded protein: CAAGRDEQYF.

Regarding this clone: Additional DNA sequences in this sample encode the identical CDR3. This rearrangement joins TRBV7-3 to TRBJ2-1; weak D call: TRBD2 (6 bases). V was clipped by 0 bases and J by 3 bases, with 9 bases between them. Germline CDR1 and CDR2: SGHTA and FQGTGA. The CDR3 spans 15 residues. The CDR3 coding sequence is TGTGCCAGCAGCTTAACTAGCGGACACTACAATGAGCAGTTCTTC. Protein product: CASSLTSGHYNEQFF.

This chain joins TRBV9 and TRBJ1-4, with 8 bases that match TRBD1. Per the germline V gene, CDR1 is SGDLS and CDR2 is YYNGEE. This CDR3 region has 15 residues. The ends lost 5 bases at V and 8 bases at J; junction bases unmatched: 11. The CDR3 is CASSPGRTGPEKLFF. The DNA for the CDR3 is TGTGCCAGCAGTCCCGGTCGGACAGGGCCGGAAAAACTGTTTTTT.

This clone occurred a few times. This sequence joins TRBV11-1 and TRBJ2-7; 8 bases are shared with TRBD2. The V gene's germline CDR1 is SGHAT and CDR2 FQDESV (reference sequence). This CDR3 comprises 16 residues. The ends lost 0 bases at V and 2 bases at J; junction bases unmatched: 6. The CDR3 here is CASSLAGGAGTYEQYF. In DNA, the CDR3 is TGTGCCAGCAGCTTAGCCGGGGGGGCAGGCACCTACGAGCAGTACTTC.

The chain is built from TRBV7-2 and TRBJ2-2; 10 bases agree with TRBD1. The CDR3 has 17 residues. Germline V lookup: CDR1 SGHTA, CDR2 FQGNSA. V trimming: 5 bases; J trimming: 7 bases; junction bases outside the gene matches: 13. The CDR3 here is CASSPSATGGKVGELFF. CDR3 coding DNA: TGTGCCAGCAGCCCCTCTGCGACAGGGGGCAAGGTCGGGGAGCTGTTTTTT.

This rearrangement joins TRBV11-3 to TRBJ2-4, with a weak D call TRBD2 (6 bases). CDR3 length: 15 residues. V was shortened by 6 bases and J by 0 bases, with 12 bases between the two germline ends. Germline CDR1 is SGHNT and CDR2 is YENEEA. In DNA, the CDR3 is TGTGCCAGCAGAAGAGGCGGGGTAGCCAAAAACATTCAGTACTTC. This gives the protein CASRRGGVAKNIQYF.

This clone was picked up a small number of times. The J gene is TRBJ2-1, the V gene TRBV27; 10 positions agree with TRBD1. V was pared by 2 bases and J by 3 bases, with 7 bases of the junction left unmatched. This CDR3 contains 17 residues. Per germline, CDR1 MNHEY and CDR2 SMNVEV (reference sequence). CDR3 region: CASSLIFGTGVYNEQFF. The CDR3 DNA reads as TGTGCCAGCAGTTTAATCTTTGGGACAGGGGTCTACAATGAGCAGTTCTTC.

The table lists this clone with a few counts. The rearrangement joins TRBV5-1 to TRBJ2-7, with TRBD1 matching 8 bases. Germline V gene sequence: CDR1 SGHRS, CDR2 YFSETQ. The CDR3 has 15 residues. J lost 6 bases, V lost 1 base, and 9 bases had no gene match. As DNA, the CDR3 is TGCGCCAGCAGCTTGAGAGGACAGGGTACTGCCGAGCAGTACTTC. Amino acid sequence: CASSLRGQGTAEQYF.

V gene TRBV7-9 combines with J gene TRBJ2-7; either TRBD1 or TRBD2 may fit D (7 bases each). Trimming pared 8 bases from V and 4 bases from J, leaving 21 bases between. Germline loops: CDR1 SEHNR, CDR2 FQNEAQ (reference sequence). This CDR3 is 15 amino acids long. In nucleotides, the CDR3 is TGTGCCAGCTCCTACCGGGGGGACAGCCTGTACGAGCAGTACTTC. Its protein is CASSYRGDSLYEQYF.

The CDR3 nucleotides read TGTGCCAGCAGCCTACGACAGGGGGTGGAAAATTCACCCCTCCACTTT. Translated, it gives CASSLRQGVENSPLHF. The chain combines TRBV7-9 with TRBJ1-6, with 9 positions matching TRBD1. Germline-derived CDR1 and CDR2 are SEHNR and FQNEAQ (reference sequence). The V segment lost 5 bases and the J segment 7 bases; nucleotides outside the gene matches: 9. This CDR3 contains 16 residues.

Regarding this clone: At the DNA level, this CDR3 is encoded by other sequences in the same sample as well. The CDR3 is CASSSGTSGRNEQFF. For the CDR3, the DNA is TGTGCCAGCAGTTCCGGGACTAGCGGGAGGAATGAGCAGTTCTTC. The rearrangement links TRBV6-6 to TRBJ2-1, with 15 positions matching TRBD2. Germline values: CDR1 MNHNY, CDR2 SVGAGI (reference sequence). CDR3 size: 15 residues. Trimming took 4 bases from V and 7 from J; bases not matched to a gene: 2.

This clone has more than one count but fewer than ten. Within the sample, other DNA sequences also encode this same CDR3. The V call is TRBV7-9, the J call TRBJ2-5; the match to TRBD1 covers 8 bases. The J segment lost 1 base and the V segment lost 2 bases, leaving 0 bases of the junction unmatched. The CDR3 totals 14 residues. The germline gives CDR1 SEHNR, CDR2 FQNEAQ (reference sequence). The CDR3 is CASSLTGGQETQYF. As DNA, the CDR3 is TGTGCCAGCAGCTTAACAGGGGGCCAAGAGACCCAGTACTTC.

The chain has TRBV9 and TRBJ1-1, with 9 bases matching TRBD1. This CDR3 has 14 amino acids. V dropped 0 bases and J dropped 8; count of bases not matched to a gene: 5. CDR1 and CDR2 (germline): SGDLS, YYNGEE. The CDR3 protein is CASSVEGQGREAFF. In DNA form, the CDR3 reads TGTGCCAGCAGCGTAGAGGGACAGGGAAGGGAAGCTTTCTTT. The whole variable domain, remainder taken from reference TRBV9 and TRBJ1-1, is DSGVTQTPKHLITATGQRVTLRCSPRSGDLSVYWYQQSLDQGLQFLIQYYNGEERAKGNILERFSAQQFPDLHSELNLSSLELGDSALYFCASSVEGQGREAFFGQGTRLTVV.

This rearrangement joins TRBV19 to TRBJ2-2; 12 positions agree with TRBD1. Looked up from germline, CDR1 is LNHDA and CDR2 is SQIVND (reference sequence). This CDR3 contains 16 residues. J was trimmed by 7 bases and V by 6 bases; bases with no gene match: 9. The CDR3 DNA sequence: TGTGCCAGTAGCGGGACAGGGGGCTTTATCGGCGGGGAGCTGTTTTTT. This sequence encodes CASSGTGGFIGGELFF.

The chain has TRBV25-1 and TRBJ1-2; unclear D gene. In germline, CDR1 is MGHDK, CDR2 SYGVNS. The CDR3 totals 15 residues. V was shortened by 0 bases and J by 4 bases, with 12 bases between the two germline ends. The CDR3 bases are TGTGCCAGCAGTGAATATTCGGACGACGTCTATGGCTACACCTTC. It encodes CASSEYSDDVYGYTF.

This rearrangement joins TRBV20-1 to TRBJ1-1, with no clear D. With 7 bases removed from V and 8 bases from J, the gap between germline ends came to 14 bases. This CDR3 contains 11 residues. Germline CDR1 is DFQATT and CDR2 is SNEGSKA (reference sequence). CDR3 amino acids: CSGAGAIEAFF. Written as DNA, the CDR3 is TGCAGTGGAGCCGGCGCCATCGAAGCTTTCTTT.

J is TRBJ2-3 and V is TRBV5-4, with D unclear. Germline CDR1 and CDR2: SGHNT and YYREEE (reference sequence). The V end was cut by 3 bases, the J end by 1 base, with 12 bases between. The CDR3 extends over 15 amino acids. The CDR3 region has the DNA TGTGCCAGCAGCTGGCAAGCTAGGGGCACAGATACGCAGTATTTT. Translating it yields CASSWQARGTDTQYF.

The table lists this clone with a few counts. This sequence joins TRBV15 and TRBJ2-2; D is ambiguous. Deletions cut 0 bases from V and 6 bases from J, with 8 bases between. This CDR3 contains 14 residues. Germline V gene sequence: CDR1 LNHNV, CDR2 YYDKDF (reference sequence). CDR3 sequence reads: CATSRDLKSGELFF. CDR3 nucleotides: TGTGCCACCAGCAGAGATCTCAAGTCCGGGGAGCTGTTTTTT.

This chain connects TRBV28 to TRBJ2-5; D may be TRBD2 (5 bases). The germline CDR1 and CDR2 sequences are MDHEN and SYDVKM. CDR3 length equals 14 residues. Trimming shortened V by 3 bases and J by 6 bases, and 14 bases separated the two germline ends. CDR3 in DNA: TGTGCCAGCAGTTTTACTATGGGGAGACAGACCCAGTACTTC. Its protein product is CASSFTMGRQTQYF.

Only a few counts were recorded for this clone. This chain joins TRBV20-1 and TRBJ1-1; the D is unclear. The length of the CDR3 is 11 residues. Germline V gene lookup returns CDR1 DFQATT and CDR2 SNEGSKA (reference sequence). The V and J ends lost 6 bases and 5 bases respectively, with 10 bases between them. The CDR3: CSARTWTEAFF. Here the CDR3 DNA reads TGCAGTGCCCGGACCTGGACTGAAGCTTTCTTT.

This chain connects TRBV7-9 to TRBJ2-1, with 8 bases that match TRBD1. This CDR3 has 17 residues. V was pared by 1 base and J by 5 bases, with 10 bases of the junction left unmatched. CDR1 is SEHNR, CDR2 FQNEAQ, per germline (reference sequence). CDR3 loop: CASSLGGIAGGHNEQFF. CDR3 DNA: TGTGCCAGCAGCTTAGGAGGTATAGCAGGGGGCCACAATGAGCAGTTCTTC.

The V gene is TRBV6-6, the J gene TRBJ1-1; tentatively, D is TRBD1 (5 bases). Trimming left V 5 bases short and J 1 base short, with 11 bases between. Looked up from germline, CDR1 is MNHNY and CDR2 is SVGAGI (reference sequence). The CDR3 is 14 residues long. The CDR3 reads CASSASTENTEAFF. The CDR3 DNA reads TGTGCCAGCAGTGCCTCGACAGAGAACACTGAAGCTTTCTTT.

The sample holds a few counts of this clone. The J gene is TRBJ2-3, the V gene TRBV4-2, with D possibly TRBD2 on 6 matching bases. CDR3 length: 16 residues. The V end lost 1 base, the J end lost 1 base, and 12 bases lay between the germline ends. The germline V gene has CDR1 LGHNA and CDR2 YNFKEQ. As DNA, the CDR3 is TGTGCCAGCAGCCAAGTGGGCGGGGCGGGCACAGATACGCAGTATTTT. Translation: CASSQVGGAGTDTQYF.

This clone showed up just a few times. In DNA, the CDR3 is TGTGCCAGCAGTCGTCAGCTCCAGGGGGGGACGCAGTATTTT. This codes for CASSRQLQGGTQYF. The chain links TRBV27 to TRBJ2-3; the D gene could be TRBD1 or TRBD2 (7 bases each). Looked up from germline, CDR1 is MNHEY and CDR2 is SMNVEV (reference sequence). The CDR3 consists of 14 residues. V was pared by 5 bases and J by 9 bases, with 18 bases between.